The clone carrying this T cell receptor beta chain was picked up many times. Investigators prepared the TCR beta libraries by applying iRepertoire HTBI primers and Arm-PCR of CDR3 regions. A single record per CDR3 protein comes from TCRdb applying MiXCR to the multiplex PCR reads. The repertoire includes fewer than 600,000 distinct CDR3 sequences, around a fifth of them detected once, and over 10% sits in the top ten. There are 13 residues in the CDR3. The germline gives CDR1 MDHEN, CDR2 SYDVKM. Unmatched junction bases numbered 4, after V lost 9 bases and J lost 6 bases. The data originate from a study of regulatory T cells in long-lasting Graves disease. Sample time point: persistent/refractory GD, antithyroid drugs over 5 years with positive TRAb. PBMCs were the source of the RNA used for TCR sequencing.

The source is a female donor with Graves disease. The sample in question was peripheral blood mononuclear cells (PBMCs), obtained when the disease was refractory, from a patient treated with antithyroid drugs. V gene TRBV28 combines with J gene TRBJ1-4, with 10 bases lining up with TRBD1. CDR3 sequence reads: CASSGTGDEKLFF. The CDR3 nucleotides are TGTGCCAGTTCCGGGACAGGGGATGAAAAACTGTTTTTT.